This paragraph covers one T cell receptor (beta chain) sequence. These data come from a study of blood T cell repertoires in COVID-19. The wider study: Collection of acute and convalescent COVID-19 samples took place in the United States, Italy and Spain. T cells, B-cell-depleted T cells, or PBMCs supplied cDNA or gDNA.

Per the study methods: Amplification with reference gene primers provided the estimates of nucleated cell counts. The protocol was immunoSEQ multiplex PCR, while the TCRdb copy is restricted to in-frame clones and leaves out a portion. From that table come the V and J calls and clone size; the DNA was used to work out D and trimming. The table includes under 50,000 clones, approximately 88% detected once. This CDR3 region has 14 residues. Unmatched junction bases numbered 8, after V lost 6 bases and J lost 4 bases. Per the germline V gene, CDR1 is LNHDA and CDR2 is SQIVND (reference sequence). This receptor was taken from a woman between 40 and 50 years old with acute or convalescent COVID-19. The chain carries TRBV19 and TRBJ1-1; 7 bases are shared with TRBD1. The sequencing sample was made of peripheral blood. The DNA of the CDR3 is TGTGCCAGTAGAGATTGGACAGGCCTCACTGAAGCTTTCTTT. Its protein product is CASRDWTGLTEAFF.